The 12 T cell receptor beta chains reported below all come from one sample, sequenced in a study of blood T cell repertoires in COVID-19. Some clones are missing from TCRdb's copy, which holds only in-frame ones; the method was immunoSEQ multiplex PCR. The sample contains about 74,000 clones, around 90% of which appear only once. The specimen sequenced was peripheral blood. The receptors stem from a woman older than 75 with active or convalescent COVID-19.

The chain couples TRBV7-2 to TRBJ1-3; no definite D call. Trimming cost V 5 bases and J 0 bases, with 14 bases left between them. The CDR3 is 16 amino acids. Germline values: CDR1 SGHTA, CDR2 FQGNSA. In nucleotides, the CDR3 is TGTGCCAGCAGCCAGTCACCACCCAACTCTGGAAACACCATATATTTT. Its protein is CASSQSPPNSGNTIYF.

V and J are TRBV7-9 and TRBJ1-4; no firm D call. Germline V gene data show CDR1 as SEHNR and CDR2 as FQNEAQ (reference sequence). The length of the CDR3 is 17 residues. V was cut by 1 base and J by 7 bases, with 19 bases left in between. The CDR3 DNA follows: TGTGCCAGCAGCTTAGGTTTGGAAAGCTCCGGAGGTGAAAAACTGTTTTTT. Protein product: CASSLGLESSGGEKLFF.

Only one count was recorded for this clone. The CDR3 here is CASSRQGTNEKLFF. The CDR3, as DNA: TGTGCCAGCAGCCGACAGGGAACTAATGAAAAACTGTTTTTT. The rearrangement joins TRBV5-4 to TRBJ1-4; 7 positions agree with TRBD1. The CDR3 has 14 amino acids. The V segment lost 4 bases and the J segment 1 base; nucleotides outside the gene matches: 1. Germline loops: CDR1 SGHNT, CDR2 YYREEE (reference sequence). Full variable domain (remainder filled in from reference TRBV5-4 and TRBJ1-4): ETGVTQSPTHLIKTRGQQVTLRCSSQSGHNTVSWYQQALGQGPQFIFQYYREEENGRGNFPPRFSGLQFPNYSSELNVNALELDDSALYLCASSRQGTNEKLFFGSGTQLSVL.

The rearrangement uses TRBV2 and TRBJ2-3; 7 nucleotides line up with TRBD1. The V gene end was trimmed by 6 bases and the J gene end by 0 bases; junction bases not matched to a gene: 3. The germline gives CDR1 SNHLY, CDR2 FYNNEI. The CDR3 spans 14 residues. The chain's CDR3 is CASRRDSSTDTQYF. DNA for the CDR3: TGTGCCAGCAGAAGGGACAGTAGCACAGATACGCAGTATTTT.

The chain recombines TRBV2 with TRBJ2-1; 11 positions agree with TRBD2. Looked up from germline, CDR1 is SNHLY and CDR2 is FYNNEI. With 3 bases clipped from V and 9 bases from J, the junction kept 10 bases outside the gene matches. The CDR3 runs 16 residues. CDR3 in amino acids: CASSDRVSGGASEQFF. DNA for the CDR3: TGTGCCAGCAGTGACAGAGTTAGCGGGGGGGCCAGTGAGCAGTTCTTC.

Worth noting for this clone: The DNA is omitted, as the CDR3 cannot be located on it reliably, and the CDR3 follows TCRdb's listing. The chain links TRBV27 to TRBJ2-3; the table's D call of TRBD2 was not tested on the DNA. Per the germline V gene, CDR1 is MNHEY and CDR2 is SMNVEV (reference sequence). The length of the CDR3 is 15 amino acids, counting both ends. CDR3 sequence: CASSSSGDSTDTQYF.

The V call is TRBV5-1, the J call TRBJ2-1; D is unclear. This CDR3 is 13 amino acids long. In germline, CDR1 is SGHRS, CDR2 YFSETQ. V lost 0 bases and J lost 7, with 8 bases in between. CDR3 loop: CASSLVPRNEQFF. As DNA, the CDR3 is TGCGCCAGCAGCTTGGTTCCGCGGAATGAGCAGTTCTTC. Together with reference TRBV5-1 and TRBJ2-1, the CDR3 gives the full variable domain: KAGVTQTPRYLIKTRGQQVTLSCSPISGHRSVSWYQQTPGQGLQFLFEYFSETQRNKGNFPGRFSGRQFSNSRSEMNVSTLELGDSALYLCASSLVPRNEQFFGPGTRLTVL.

V usage is TRBV3-1 (or the pseudogene TRBV3-2) and J usage is TRBJ1-2, with TRBD1 as a possible D gene (6 bases). This CDR3 comprises 14 residues. V was pared by 4 bases and J by 4 bases, with 13 bases between. The germline V gene has CDR1 LGHDT and CDR2 YNNKEL (reference sequence). CDR3 protein: CASSPTRQAYGYTF. The CDR3 region has the DNA TGTGCCAGCAGCCCAACCCGACAGGCCTATGGCTACACCTTC.

By sample fraction, this clone is medium-sized. In nucleotides, the CDR3 is TGTGCCAGCAGTGAAGCGATGGGACAGGGGACGGCTTTCTTT. Protein sequence: CASSEAMGQGTAFF. The chain links TRBV2 to TRBJ1-1, with TRBD1 matching over 10 bases. V lost 0 bases to trimming and J lost 11 bases; unmatched junction nucleotides: 6. The CDR3 length is 14 residues. Per the germline V gene, CDR1 is SNHLY and CDR2 is FYNNEI.

This clone was recorded only once. The genes are TRBV3-1 (or the pseudogene TRBV3-2) and TRBJ2-2; 8 bases match TRBD2. This CDR3 region has 14 residues. CDR1 LGHDT and CDR2 YNNKEL come from the germline V gene (reference sequence). J was trimmed by 0 bases and V by 6 bases; bases with no gene match: 0. CDR3 sequence: CASRLAANTGELFF. In nucleotides, the CDR3 is TGTGCCAGCAGACTAGCGGCGAACACCGGGGAGCTGTTTTTT.

The rearrangement joins TRBV24-1 to TRBJ2-3; TRBD2 aligns across 14 bases. The germline gives CDR1 KGHDR, CDR2 SFDVKD. V lost 10 bases and J lost 5; bases outside the gene matches: 4. The CDR3 contains 14 residues. CDR3 coding DNA: TGTGCCACAGGGACTAGCGGGAGCTTAGATACGCAGTATTTT. Residues: CATGTSGSLDTQYF.

The chain links TRBV5-1 to TRBJ2-7; the match to TRBD1 covers 8 bases. CDR1 and CDR2 (germline): SGHRS, YFSETQ. Unmatched junction bases numbered 8, after V lost 3 bases and J lost 9 bases. The CDR3 covers 13 residues. DNA of the CDR3: TGCGCCAGCAGCTCCCCGGACAGGGCGGTGCAGTACTTC. Translated, it gives CASSSPDRAVQYF.